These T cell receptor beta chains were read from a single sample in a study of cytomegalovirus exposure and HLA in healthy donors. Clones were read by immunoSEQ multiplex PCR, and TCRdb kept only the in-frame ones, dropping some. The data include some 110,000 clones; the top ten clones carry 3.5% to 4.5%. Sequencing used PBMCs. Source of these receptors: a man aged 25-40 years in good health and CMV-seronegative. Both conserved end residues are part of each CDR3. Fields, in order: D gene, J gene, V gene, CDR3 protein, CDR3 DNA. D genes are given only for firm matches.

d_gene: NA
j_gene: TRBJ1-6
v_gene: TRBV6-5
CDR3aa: CASSYGQSSYNSPLHF
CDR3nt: TGTGCCAGCAGTTACGGACAGAGCTCCTATAATTCACCCCTCCACTTT

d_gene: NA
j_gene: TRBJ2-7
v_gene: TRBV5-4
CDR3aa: CASSLRNRGRGKQYF
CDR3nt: TGTGCCAGCAGCTTGAGGAACAGGGGACGCGGGAAGCAGTACTTC

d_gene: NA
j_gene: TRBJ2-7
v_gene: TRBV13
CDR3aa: CASSRRQARGYSYEQYF
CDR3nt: TGTGCCAGCAGCCGACGACAAGCAAGAGGGTATTCCTACGAGCAGTACTTC

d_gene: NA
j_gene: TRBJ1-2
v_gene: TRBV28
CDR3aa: CASSLDRPSGGYTF
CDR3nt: TGTGCCAGCAGTCTCGACAGGCCCTCGGGGGGCTACACCTTC

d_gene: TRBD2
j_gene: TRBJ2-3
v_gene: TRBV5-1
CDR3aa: CASSRPLAGGGTDTQYF
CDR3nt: TGCGCCAGCAGCAGGCCACTAGCGGGGGGGGGCACAGATACGCAGTATTTT

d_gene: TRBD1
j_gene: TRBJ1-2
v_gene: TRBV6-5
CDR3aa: CASVRGTGDGYTF
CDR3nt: TGTGCCAGCGTACGAGGGACAGGGGATGGCTACACCTTC

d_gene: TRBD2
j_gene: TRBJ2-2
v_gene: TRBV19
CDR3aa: CASSPGGLAGGRGTGELFF
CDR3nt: TGTGCCAGTAGTCCGGGAGGACTAGCGGGGGGAAGAGGCACCGGGGAGCTGTTTTTT

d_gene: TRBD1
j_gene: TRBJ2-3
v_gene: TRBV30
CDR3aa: CAWSHGTADTQYF
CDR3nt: TGTGCCTGGAGTCACGGGACAGCAGATACGCAGTATTTT

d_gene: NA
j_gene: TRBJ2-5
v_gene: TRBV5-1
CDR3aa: CASRSLTGGSETQYF
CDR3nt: TGCGCCAGCAGATCCTTAACGGGGGGCAGTGAGACCCAGTACTTC

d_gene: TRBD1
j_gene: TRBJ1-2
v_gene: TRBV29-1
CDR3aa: CSGQGVNYGYTF
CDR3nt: TGCAGCGGTCAGGGGGTGAACTATGGCTACACCTTC

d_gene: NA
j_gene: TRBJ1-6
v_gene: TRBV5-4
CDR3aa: CASSPGGAGASPLHF
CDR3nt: TGTGCCAGCAGCCCGGGGGGCGCAGGCGCATCACCCCTCCACTTT

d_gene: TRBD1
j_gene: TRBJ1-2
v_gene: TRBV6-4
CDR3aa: CASRGQGTNGYTF
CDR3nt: TGTGCCAGCAGGGGACAGGGAACTAACGGCTACACCTTC